This T cell receptor beta chain stems from a study of cytomegalovirus exposure and HLA in healthy donors. Study-level findings and limits: According to reports, the classifier identified cytomegalovirus status with high specificity and sensitivity. Evidence from a later analysis indicated that most CMV-associated TCR beta chains looked HLA-restricted. In an earlier analysis, productive rearrangement rates for most beta V segments clustered near 87% or 30%.

The PCR was carried out with 60 Vbeta primers and 13 Jbeta primers. As handled by the study authors: Per a later analysis, the number of unique TCR beta chains was 75 million to 90 million, of which about 11 million were shared. Here immunoSEQ multiplex PCR was the method, and the copy in TCRdb shows in-frame clones only, minus some. V and J calls plus clone size are reproduced from that table; the DNA served to infer D and trimming. The table has about 210,000 clones, over 60% seen once; the top ten hold about 2%. V shed 3 bases and J 8 bases; nucleotides not matched to a gene: 5. The germline CDR1 and CDR2 sequences are MGHDK and SYGVNS. The CDR3 consists of 14 residues. Notes on this clone: The antigen is unknown.

The rearrangement uses TRBV25-1 and TRBJ1-4, with TRBD1 identical over 8 bases. The specimen was PBMCs. The sequence was collected from a male donor in good health and CMV-seronegative. The CDR3 DNA sequence: TGTGCCAGCAGTGAGGACAGGGCAGGGGAAAAACTGTTTTTT. It specifies CASSEDRAGEKLFF.